One and the same sample provided the 28 T cell receptor beta chains below, sequenced in a study of regulatory T cells in long-lasting Graves disease. iRepertoire HTBI primers and Arm-PCR of CDR3 regions built TCR beta libraries. From the multiplex PCR reads, TCRdb called clonotypes with MiXCR, one entry per CDR3 protein. The sample has around 450,000 distinct CDR3 sequences; roughly 21% are singletons. The time point denotes: persistent/refractory GD, antithyroid drugs over 5 years with positive TRAb. TCR sequences were obtained from RNA taken from PBMCs. The sample here was peripheral blood mononuclear cells (PBMCs), taken when the disease was refractory, from a patient treated with antithyroid drugs. These receptors originate from a female donor with Graves disease.

The chain uses TRBV28 and TRBJ1-5; perhaps TRBD1 as D (6 bases). Germline loops: CDR1 MDHEN, CDR2 SYDVKM. Trimming removed 2 bases from V and 2 bases from J, with 22 bases in between. The CDR3 is made up of 19 amino acids. CDR3 amino acids: CASSLGGLAVVGGNQPQHF. CDR3 sequence (DNA): TGTGCCAGCAGTTTAGGGGGCCTCGCGGTAGTTGGGGGCAATCAGCCCCAGCATTTT.

V gene TRBV7-2 combines with J gene TRBJ2-3; TRBD2 aligns across 11 bases. The CDR3 sequence is 16 residues long. V trimming: 3 bases; J trimming: 3 bases; junction bases outside the gene matches: 5. Germline CDR1 SGHTA, CDR2 FQGNSA. The CDR3 coding sequence is TGTGCCAGCAGCTTGATGACTAGCGGGGTAACAGATACGCAGTATTTT. It codes for CASSLMTSGVTDTQYF.

This clonotype was seen repeatedly, ten times or more. The chain recombines TRBV28 with TRBJ2-7, with D unresolved. The CDR3 covers 15 residues. The V end lost 6 bases, the J end lost 2 bases, and 17 bases lay between the germline ends. Germline CDR1 MDHEN, CDR2 SYDVKM. DNA for the CDR3: TGTGCCAGCAGCCCAACCCGGACGTATGCCTACGAGCAGTACTTC. Translated, it gives CASSPTRTYAYEQYF.

This clonotype was observed a few times. The chain employs TRBV28 and TRBJ2-7; 10 bases map to TRBD1. From germline, CDR1 is MDHEN and CDR2 SYDVKM. After removal of 3 bases from V and 12 bases from J, the junction contained 5 bases not matched to a gene. CDR3 length equals 12 residues. The CDR3 DNA sequence: TGTGCCAGCAGTTTGGGGGACAGGGGAGCGTACTTC. Protein: CASSLGDRGAYF.

This clonotype showed up many times. The chain combines TRBV28 with TRBJ1-5; 10 bases align to TRBD1. After removal of 7 bases from V and 11 bases from J, the junction contained 14 bases not matched to a gene. This CDR3 has 15 amino acids. Germline V gene lookup returns CDR1 MDHEN and CDR2 SYDVKM. The CDR3 DNA follows: TGTGCCAGCAACCCCCCGGGACAGGGGAGTAGGTCCCAGCATTTT. It specifies CASNPPGQGSRSQHF.

About this clonotype itself: A clone one base away is much larger, so this may be a read error. This chain joins TRBV20-1 and TRBJ1-1; D is ambiguous. Germline CDR1 DFQATT, CDR2 SNEGSKA (reference sequence). The length of the CDR3 is 12 residues. Trimming stripped 2 bases from V and 3 bases from J, with 7 bases between. CDR3 protein: CSARNGDTEAFF. The CDR3 DNA follows: TGCAGTGCTAGAAATGGGGACACTGAAGCTTTCTTT.

J is TRBJ2-2 and V is TRBV24-1; the D is unclear. The CDR3 consists of 13 residues. Looked up from germline, CDR1 is KGHDR and CDR2 is SFDVKD. V was shortened by 9 bases and J by 1 base, with 8 bases between the two germline ends. CDR3 protein: CATHSGNTGELFF. CDR3 DNA: TGTGCCACCCATTCAGGGAACACCGGGGAGCTGTTTTTT.

The chain employs TRBV7-3 and TRBJ2-5, with 12 bases matching TRBD2. Germline V gene lookup returns CDR1 SGHTA and CDR2 FQGTGA. V shed 6 bases, J shed 2 bases, and the junction held 10 bases outside the gene matches. The CDR3 totals 17 residues. CDR3 in DNA: TGTGCCAGCAGAACGCTAGCGGGAGGGTTCCCACAAGAGACCCAGTACTTC. It yields the protein CASRTLAGGFPQETQYF.

This clonotype was detected many times. This chain joins TRBV15 and TRBJ1-1; D is ambiguous. The germline gives CDR1 LNHNV, CDR2 YYDKDF (reference sequence). V was shortened by 0 bases and J by 1 base, with 3 bases between the two germline ends. The CDR3 runs to 13 residues. The CDR3 DNA reads as TGTGCCACCAGCAGAGACGAGAACACTGAAGCTTTCTTT. Protein sequence: CATSRDENTEAFF.

This rearrangement joins TRBV4-1 to TRBJ2-5, with no clear D. Between the trimmed V and J ends, which lost 4 bases and 7 bases, there was a span of 13 bases. Per the germline V gene, CDR1 is MGHRA and CDR2 is YSYEKL. The CDR3 runs to 13 residues. CDR3 amino acids: CASSLRTRRTQYF. DNA for the CDR3: TGCGCCAGCAGCCTAAGGACGCGTCGGACCCAGTACTTC.

There are a few counts of this clonotype. The V gene is TRBV29-1, the J gene TRBJ1-4; D is uncertain. Germline CDR1 is SQVTM and CDR2 is ANQGSEA. V was pared by 6 bases and J by 0 bases, with 8 bases between. The length of the CDR3 is 13 residues. The CDR3 sequence: CSVTATTNEKLFF. As DNA, the CDR3 is TGCAGCGTAACAGCCACAACTAATGAAAAACTGTTTTTT.

The chain is built from TRBV7-9 and TRBJ2-2; D may be TRBD1 or TRBD2 (5 bases each). With 5 bases removed from V and 4 bases from J, the gap between germline ends came to 14 bases. CDR3 length: 15 residues. Germline loops: CDR1 SEHNR, CDR2 FQNEAQ (reference sequence). The CDR3 sequence: CASSPRPGTTGELFF. In DNA form, the CDR3 reads TGTGCCAGCAGCCCTCGGCCAGGGACCACCGGGGAGCTGTTTTTT.

This clonotype has at least ten counts. The rearrangement links TRBV7-6 to TRBJ2-5, with D perhaps TRBD2 (6 bases). V was cut by 1 base and J by 4 bases, with 13 bases left in between. The CDR3 has 15 residues. Germline V CDR1 and CDR2: SGHVS, FNYEAQ. The CDR3 nucleotides are TGTGCCAGCAGCTTAGTCGGATCGGAGGGAGAGACCCAGTACTTC. Protein sequence: CASSLVGSEGETQYF. The entire variable domain, with the rest obtained from reference TRBV7-6 and TRBJ2-5, is as follows: GAGVSQSPRYKVTKRGQDVALRCDPISGHVSLYWYRQALGQGPEFLTYFNYEAQQDKSGLPNDRFSAERPEGSISTLTIQRTEQRDSAMYRCASSLVGSEGETQYFGPGTRLLVL.

The chain employs TRBV28 and TRBJ2-2; D might be TRBD1 (6 bases). CDR1 MDHEN and CDR2 SYDVKM come from the germline V gene. The CDR3 is made up of 14 amino acids. The V and J ends lost 7 bases and 2 bases respectively, with 11 bases between them. The CDR3 coding sequence is TGTGCCAGCACCCCGGGACACAACACCGGGGAGCTGTTTTTT. Translating it yields CASTPGHNTGELFF.

Worth noting for this clonotype: A junction boundary mismatches the germline segment, possibly from a read error. The chain couples TRBV13 to TRBJ2-3, with D tentatively TRBD2 (5 bases). The germline CDR1 and CDR2 sequences are PRHDT and FYEKMQ (reference sequence). The CDR3 runs 16 residues. The CDR3 coding sequence is TGTGTCAGCAGCTTATCGGGTAGGAGGCGCACAGATACGCAGTATTTT. Its translation: CVSSLSGRRRTDTQYF.

Only a few counts were recorded for this clonotype. The J gene is TRBJ1-1, the V gene TRBV7-2; unclear D gene. CDR1 and CDR2 from the germline V gene are SGHTA and FQGNSA. V was cut by 3 bases and J by 2 bases, with 4 bases left in between. This CDR3 comprises 12 residues. The CDR3 sequence is CASSLHNTEAFF. In DNA, the CDR3 is TGTGCCAGCAGCTTGCATAACACTGAAGCTTTCTTT.

This chain connects TRBV5-6 to TRBJ1-2, with TRBD1 as a possible D gene (6 bases). Trimming stripped 0 bases from V and 4 bases from J, with 7 bases between. CDR1 SGHDT and CDR2 YYEEEE come from the germline V gene. This CDR3 is 13 amino acids long. The CDR3: CASSLGDTYGYTF. For the CDR3, the DNA is TGTGCCAGCAGCTTGGGGGACACCTATGGCTACACCTTC. The whole variable domain, remainder taken from reference TRBV5-6 and TRBJ1-2, is DAGVTQSPTHLIKTRGQQVTLRCSPKSGHDTVSWYQQALGQGPQFIFQYYEEEERQRGNFPDRFSGHQFPNYSSELNVNALLLGDSALYLCASSLGDTYGYTFGSGTRLTVV.

J is TRBJ1-2 and V is TRBV25-1; tentative D call: TRBD1 (6 bases). This CDR3 comprises 15 residues. Germline CDR1 reads MGHDK; CDR2 reads SYGVNS. V shed 3 bases and J shed 2 bases, with 13 bases lying between them. The CDR3 nucleotides read TGTGCCAGCAGTGACACAGGGACTGGGAACTATGGCTACACCTTC. It translates to CASSDTGTGNYGYTF.

This clonotype showed up just a few times. J is TRBJ2-3 and V is TRBV28, with D uncertain. Trimming left V 2 bases short and J 6 bases short, with 12 bases between. The CDR3 extends over 14 amino acids. The germline CDR1 and CDR2 sequences are MDHEN and SYDVKM. CDR3 residues: CASSLPDGRDTQYF. CDR3 nucleotides: TGTGCCAGCAGTTTACCGGACGGTCGGGATACGCAGTATTTT. The full variable domain, rest sourced from reference TRBV28 and TRBJ2-3, is DVKVTQSSRYLVKRTGEKVFLECVQDMDHENMFWYRQDPGLGLRLIYFSYDVKMKEKGDIPEGYSVSREKKERFSLILESASTNQTSMYLCASSLPDGRDTQYFGPGTRLTVL.

This clonotype has a count of ten or more. The chain couples TRBV12-3 or TRBV12-4 to TRBJ2-2; 14 nucleotides match TRBD2. Trimming removed 5 bases from V and 1 base from J; junction bases left unmatched: 6. The CDR3 loop spans 18 amino acids. CDR3 region: CASSGRLAGGWNTGELFF. The CDR3 DNA sequence: TGTGCCAGCAGTGGGCGACTAGCGGGAGGGTGGAACACCGGGGAGCTGTTTTTT.

V is TRBV7-2 and J is TRBJ1-1; the D is unclear. Germline CDR1 SGHTA, CDR2 FQGNSA. The CDR3 sequence is 14 residues long. V lost 5 bases and J 11 bases, leaving 21 bases between the germline ends. The CDR3 sequence: CASSATTGPGYAFF. The DNA of the CDR3 is TGTGCCAGCAGCGCTACCACTGGGCCGGGGTATGCTTTCTTT.

This clonotype has a handful of counts. The V call is TRBV29-1, the J call TRBJ1-2, with 11 bases fitting TRBD1. Trimming cost V 6 bases and J 3 bases; bases outside gene matches: 3. This CDR3 contains 13 residues. Germline V gene data show CDR1 as SQVTM and CDR2 as ANQGSEA. CDR3 in DNA: TGCAGCGTCCGGACAGGGGGCGACTATGGCTACACCTTC. Amino acids: CSVRTGGDYGYTF. Full variable domain (missing parts from reference TRBV29-1 and TRBJ1-2): SAVISQKPSRDICQRGTSLTIQCQVDSQVTMMFWYRQQPGQSLTLIATANQGSEATYESGFVIDKFPISRPNLTFSTLTVSNMSPEDSSIYLCSVRTGGDYGYTFGSGTRLTVV.

In its sample, this clonotype was seen many times. The rearrangement joins TRBV28 to TRBJ2-7; 10 bases are a match to TRBD2. The CDR3 sequence is 15 residues long. The germline V gene has CDR1 MDHEN and CDR2 SYDVKM. The trim removed 4 bases at V and 2 bases at J, leaving 5 bases unmatched. The CDR3 bases are TGTGCCAGCAGTTCAGCTAGCGGGAGCCCCTACGAGCAGTACTTC. Amino acid sequence: CASSSASGSPYEQYF.

This chain joins TRBV4-3 and TRBJ2-7; either TRBD1 or TRBD2 may supply D (5 bases each). The CDR3 consists of 14 residues. Between the trimmed V and J ends, which lost 4 bases and 0 bases, there was a span of 10 bases. Germline loops: CDR1 LGHNA, CDR2 YSLEER. This chain's CDR3 is CASSPWGTSYEQYF. The CDR3 bases are TGCGCCAGCAGCCCCTGGGGGACCTCCTACGAGCAGTACTTC.

The chain is built from TRBV28 and TRBJ2-3; no clear D. The V end was cut by 5 bases, the J end by 2 bases, with 14 bases between. CDR1 MDHEN and CDR2 SYDVKM come from the germline V gene. The CDR3 is 15 amino acids. The CDR3 sequence: CASSLLRRSTDTQYF. The DNA of the CDR3 is TGTGCCAGCAGTCTCTTAAGGCGGTCCACAGATACGCAGTATTTT.

Regarding this clonotype: A much larger clone differs from this one at a single base, so this may be a read error. This chain links TRBV19 with TRBJ1-2; D unclear. The germline CDR1 and CDR2 sequences are LNHDA and SQIVND (reference sequence). The CDR3 sequence is 13 residues long. CDR3 loop: CASSHDGFYGCTF. DNA of the CDR3: TGTGCCAGTAGTCACGACGGATTCTATGGCTGCACCTTC.

This clonotype has a count of ten or more. In DNA form, the CDR3 reads TGTGCCAGCAGCACCCGGGACAGGCTTACCTACGAGCAGTACTTC. As protein: CASSTRDRLTYEQYF. This chain links TRBV11-2 with TRBJ2-7, with TRBD1 matching over 8 bases. This CDR3 is 15 amino acids long. Germline V gives CDR1 SGHAT, CDR2 FQNNGV. The ends lost 5 bases at V and 2 bases at J; junction bases unmatched: 8.

There are many counts of this clonotype. The chain links TRBV20-1 to TRBJ2-5; D is unclear. Trimming removed 3 bases at V and 2 bases at J, with 10 bases between. This CDR3 has 13 residues. From germline, CDR1 is DFQATT and CDR2 SNEGSKA (reference sequence). The CDR3 DNA follows: TGCAGTGCTAGCGGCGTCAGTCAAGAGACCCAGTACTTC. Amino acids: CSASGVSQETQYF.